This TCR beta chain was obtained from a study of molecular identifiers for immune sequencing clone quantification. About the study: Replicate experiments divided RNA from roughly 21,000 or 96,000 naive CD8 cells into five parts and sequenced four.

Sorting recovered naive CD8 T cells on a CD8+CD4-CCR7+CD45RA+ profile. The CDR3 is 16 amino acids. Germline CDR1 and CDR2: LNHNV and YYDKDF (reference sequence). Study-wide results and caveats: Spiked Jurkat TCR RNA originating from one cell could reportedly be identified amid more than 800,000 naive cells.

Bulk TCR libraries were made with methods that had been previously described and with listed TCR primers. From the PCR reads, TCRdb called clonotypes with MiXCR, one entry per CDR3 protein. The sample has some 320,000 distinct CDR3 sequences; 24% are singletons. There are a few counts of this clonotype. Its target is not known. The junction and the germline gene differ at one end; a read error may be behind it. The V gene is TRBV15, the J gene TRBJ2-5; 8 bases match TRBD2. This TCR came from a human donor in good health. Some libraries in this study had Jurkat cell RNA spiked in. Sequencing was carried out using naive CD8+ T cells from blood, with Jurkat cell RNA spiked in. Sample subset: FACS-sorted CD8+CD4-CCR7+CD45RA+ naive T cells. The DNA of the CDR3 is TGTGCCACCAGCACAGCCGGGGGGGCAATACAAGAGGCCCAGTACTTC. Translating gives CATSTAGGAIQEAQYF.